This T cell receptor beta chain was sequenced in a study of blood T cell repertoires in COVID-19. The wider study: Samples of COVID-19 (acute and convalescent) were obtained from the United States, Italy and Spain. T cells, B-cell-depleted T cells, or PBMCs supplied cDNA or gDNA.

V trimming: 4 bases; J trimming: 5 bases; junction bases outside the gene matches: 15. The CDR3 sequence is 19 residues long. The germline gives CDR1 SGHTA, CDR2 FQGTGA. Original methodology: Estimated nucleated cell counts came from reference gene primer amplification. Sequencing was performed with immunoSEQ multiplex PCR; in TCRdb, only in-frame clones are kept and a portion is missing. From that table come the V and J calls and clone size; the DNA was used to work out D and trimming. The sample has approximately 140,000 clones, roughly 79% seen once; the top ten hold roughly 8.3%. J is TRBJ2-2 and V is TRBV7-3, with 11 bases identical to TRBD1. The sequence derives from a human donor with acute or convalescent COVID-19. The donor label of this sample is uncertain. Sequencing was performed on peripheral blood. This chain's CDR3 is CASSSHRDRGSAKTGELFF. In DNA form, the CDR3 reads TGTGCCAGCAGCTCACACCGGGACAGGGGGTCGGCAAAGACCGGGGAGCTGTTTTTT.